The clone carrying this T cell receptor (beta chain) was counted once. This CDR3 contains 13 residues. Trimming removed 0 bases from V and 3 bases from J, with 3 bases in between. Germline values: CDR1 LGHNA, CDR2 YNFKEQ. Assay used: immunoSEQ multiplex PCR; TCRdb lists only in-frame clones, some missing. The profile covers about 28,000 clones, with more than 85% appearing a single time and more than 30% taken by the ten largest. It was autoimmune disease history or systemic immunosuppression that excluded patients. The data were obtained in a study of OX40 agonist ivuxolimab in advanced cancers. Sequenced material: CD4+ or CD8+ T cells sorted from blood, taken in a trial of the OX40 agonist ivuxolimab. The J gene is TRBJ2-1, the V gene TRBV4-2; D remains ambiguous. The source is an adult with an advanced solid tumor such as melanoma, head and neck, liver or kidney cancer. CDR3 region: CASSQDNYNEQFF. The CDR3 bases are TGTGCCAGCAGCCAAGATAACTACAATGAGCAGTTCTTC.